This TCR beta chain was retrieved from a study of T cells in Graves' hyperthyroidism and ophthalmopathy. Study as a whole: Peripheral blood was collected at initial diagnosis, before any treatment.

Amplification targeted TCR beta CDR3 regions from RNA transcripts. HTBI primers were used for first-round RT-PCR of the TCR CDR3. TCRdb re-called the multiplex PCR reads through MiXCR, storing one row per CDR3 protein. The profile shows 640,000 or so distinct CDR3 sequences, 13% to 15% of them singletons. Clinical symptoms, serum thyroxine and TRAb, thyroid ultrasound and orbital computed tomography together formed the diagnostic basis. The PBMCs studied were ones that came from roughly 9.1 ml fresh peripheral blood. The ends lost 5 bases at V and 5 bases at J; junction bases unmatched: 5. The length of the CDR3 is 14 residues. The germline CDR1 and CDR2 sequences are SEHNR and FQNEAQ (reference sequence). General study points: Most thyroid clonotypes expanded above 0.001 appeared in blood too.

This clonotype was counted ten times or more. What it binds is not known. The V and J genes are TRBV7-9 and TRBJ1-1, with 10 positions matching TRBD1. Input material: blood. This receptor was obtained from a woman in her late teens or twenties with Graves' ophthalmopathy. The CDR3: CASSIGTGETEAFF. In nucleotides, the CDR3 is TGTGCCAGCAGCATCGGGACAGGGGAAACTGAAGCTTTCTTT.